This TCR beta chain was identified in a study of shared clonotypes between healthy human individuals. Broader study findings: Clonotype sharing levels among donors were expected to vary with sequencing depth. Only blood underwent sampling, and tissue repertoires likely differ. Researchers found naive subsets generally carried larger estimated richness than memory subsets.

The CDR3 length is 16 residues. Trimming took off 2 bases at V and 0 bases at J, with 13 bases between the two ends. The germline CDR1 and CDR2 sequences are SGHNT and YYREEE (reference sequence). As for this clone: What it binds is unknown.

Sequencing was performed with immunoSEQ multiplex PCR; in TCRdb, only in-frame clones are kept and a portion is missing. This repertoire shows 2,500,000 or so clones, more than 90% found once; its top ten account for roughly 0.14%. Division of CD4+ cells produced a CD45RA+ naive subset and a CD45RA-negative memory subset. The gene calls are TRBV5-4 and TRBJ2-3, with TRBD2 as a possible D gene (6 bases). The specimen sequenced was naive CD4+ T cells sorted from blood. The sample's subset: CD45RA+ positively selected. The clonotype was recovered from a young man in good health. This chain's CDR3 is CASSFPRGTSTDTQYF. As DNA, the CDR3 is TGTGCCAGCAGCTTCCCCCGGGGGACTAGCACAGATACGCAGTATTTT.